One sample yielded the 30 T cell receptor beta chains listed below, sequenced in a study of response to subunit inactivated influenza vaccine (dated by TCRdb to the late 2010s). Receptor libraries were prepared by RT-PCR. The sequencer was an Illumina HiSeq 2500. TCRdb trimmed public reads at Q25 via fastp, called clones via MiXCR and kept in-frame beta chains. Rows merge per CDR3 protein into single entries with the most common DNA and genes. This sample gives roughly 520,000 distinct CDR3 sequences in total; approximately 24% of them show up just once. The ten largest clonotypes hold 1.9% of the sample. The sequenced sample was CD4+ T cells sorted from PBMCs, obtained roughly 5 days after vaccination. Receptor source: a man aged 50-60 years who received an inactivated influenza vaccine. Donor details come from another sample of the same person, matched by shared clones.

V usage is TRBV10-3 and J usage is TRBJ2-3; D gene unclear. The V gene lost 3 bases and the J gene lost 7 bases, with 5 bases spanning the gap. This CDR3 spans 11 amino acids. Germline V CDR1 and CDR2: ENHRY, SYGVKD. CDR3 protein: CAISDGYTQYF. The CDR3 DNA follows: TGTGCCATCAGTGACGGATATACGCAGTATTTT.

This clonotype was detected a few times. The CDR3, as DNA: TGTGCCAGCAGCGACAGACTAGCGGGGGGCACAGATACGCAGTATTTT. Its translation: CASSDRLAGGTDTQYF. The chain links TRBV7-2 to TRBJ2-3, with 12 nucleotides matching TRBD2. CDR1 is SGHTA and CDR2 is FQGNSA in the germline V gene. The CDR3 totals 16 residues. V shed 5 bases, J shed 1 base, and the junction held 4 bases outside the gene matches.

V and J are TRBV20-1 and TRBJ2-5; no firm D call. Germline CDR1 and CDR2: DFQATT and SNEGSKA (reference sequence). The CDR3 length is 13 residues. V lost 1 base to trimming and J lost 5 bases, with 11 bases between them. The CDR3, as DNA: TGCAGTGCTAGAGTCCCGGGTTGGGAGACCCAGTACTTC. Amino acids: CSARVPGWETQYF.

This chain links TRBV6-1 with TRBJ1-5; 7 positions match TRBD1. This CDR3 has 14 amino acids. The germline V gene has CDR1 MNHNS and CDR2 SASEGT. V dropped 8 bases and J dropped 2; count of bases not matched to a gene: 6. The CDR3 DNA follows: TGTGCCAGCGAGGACAGGTATCGCAATCAGCCCCAGCATTTT. As protein: CASEDRYRNQPQHF.

The rearrangement joins TRBV7-2 to TRBJ2-5; 8 positions agree with TRBD2. Per the germline V gene, CDR1 is SGHTA and CDR2 is FQGNSA. The CDR3 contains 14 residues. Trimming removed 5 bases from V and 5 bases from J; junction bases left unmatched: 7. CDR3 nucleotide sequence: TGTGCCAGCAGCCCGGGACTAGTAAGGGAGACCCAGTACTTC. Translated: CASSPGLVRETQYF.

This clonotype was detected only a few times. The rearrangement joins TRBV28 to TRBJ1-5; D gene unclear. The CDR3 consists of 15 residues. The germline gives CDR1 MDHEN, CDR2 SYDVKM. Trimming took 4 bases from V and 5 from J, leaving 15 bases between them. CDR3: CASSSIRRVDQPQHF. The CDR3 DNA sequence: TGTGCCAGCAGTTCCATCAGACGGGTAGATCAGCCCCAGCATTTT. The whole variable domain, remainder taken from reference TRBV28 and TRBJ1-5, is DVKVTQSSRYLVKRTGEKVFLECVQDMDHENMFWYRQDPGLGLRLIYFSYDVKMKEKGDIPEGYSVSREKKERFSLILESASTNQTSMYLCASSSIRRVDQPQHFGDGTRLSIL.

The chain carries TRBV6-2 or TRBV6-3 and TRBJ2-1, with 8 bases lining up with TRBD2. The CDR3 spans 14 residues. The germline gives CDR1 MNHEY, CDR2 SVGEGT. J was trimmed by 10 bases and V by 7 bases; bases with no gene match: 12. The CDR3, as DNA: TGTGCCAGCACCCGCGGGGGTAGCGGGGCAGAGCAGTTCTTC. This translates into CASTRGGSGAEQFF.

This clonotype was picked up a small number of times. The genes are TRBV5-5 and TRBJ1-1; 7 bases are a match to TRBD1. Germline V lookup: CDR1 SGHKS, CDR2 YYEKEE (reference sequence). Losses at the gene ends were 3 bases for V and 2 bases for J; bases not matched to a gene: 7. The CDR3 contains 15 residues. The CDR3 DNA follows: TGTGCCAGCAGCTCGGCAGGGGGGTTTAACACTGAAGCTTTCTTT. Protein sequence: CASSSAGGFNTEAFF.

The sample holds a few counts of this clonotype. The chain carries TRBV6-1 and TRBJ1-1; no definite D call. The V gene lost 2 bases and the J gene lost 10 bases, with 17 bases spanning the gap. CDR3 length: 14 amino acids. Per germline, CDR1 MNHNS and CDR2 SASEGT. The CDR3: CASSERIGGIGAFF. CDR3 nucleotides: TGTGCCAGCAGTGAAAGGATAGGAGGGATAGGAGCTTTCTTT.

The V gene is TRBV7-2, the J gene TRBJ2-3, with 9 bases identical to TRBD2. With 1 base clipped from V and 10 bases from J, the junction kept 9 bases outside the gene matches. The CDR3 consists of 15 residues. Germline V gene sequence: CDR1 SGHTA, CDR2 FQGNSA. The CDR3 reads CASSLVASGNQPQYF. CDR3 DNA: TGTGCCAGCAGCTTAGTAGCTAGCGGGAATCAACCGCAGTATTTT.

At least ten counts were recorded for this clonotype. The V and J genes are TRBV20-1 and TRBJ1-4; 8 bases agree with TRBD1. Unmatched junction bases numbered 8, after V lost 3 bases and J lost 8 bases. CDR3 size: 14 residues. CDR1 is DFQATT and CDR2 is SNEGSKA in the germline V gene (reference sequence). The CDR3 protein is CSARPTGDGEKLFF. CDR3 coding DNA: TGCAGTGCTAGGCCGACAGGGGATGGGGAAAAACTGTTTTTT.

V and J are TRBV29-1 and TRBJ2-7; D gene unclear. CDR1 SQVTM and CDR2 ANQGSEA come from the germline V gene. The CDR3 covers 13 residues. V lost 5 bases and J lost 3, with 14 bases in between. CDR3 sequence (DNA): TGCAGCGTTCAGCCCACAAGTCTCTACGAGCAGTACTTC. Amino acids: CSVQPTSLYEQYF.

This clonotype appeared a few times. The rearrangement links TRBV12-3 or TRBV12-4 to TRBJ1-3; 9 bases are a match to TRBD1. Trimming removed 5 bases from V and 3 bases from J; junction bases left unmatched: 11. The CDR3 is 17 amino acids. In DNA form, the CDR3 reads TGTGCCAGCAGTCCCCCCCGGGGACAGGGTATTGGAAACACCATATATTTT. It specifies CASSPPRGQGIGNTIYF.

The rearrangement joins TRBV7-9 to TRBJ1-1; D gene uncertain. Trimming left V 3 bases short and J 7 bases short, with 3 bases between. Per germline, CDR1 SEHNR and CDR2 FQNEAQ (reference sequence). This CDR3 is 10 amino acids long. The CDR3 coding sequence is TGTGCCAGCAGCTTTAGTGAAGCTTTCTTT. It encodes CASSFSEAFF.

For the CDR3, the DNA is TGCAGTGCCGTAGGGGACAGGAGAAAGGGGGACTATGGCTACACCTTC. Translated: CSAVGDRRKGDYGYTF. V is TRBV20-1 and J is TRBJ1-2; 8 bases map to TRBD1. The germline V gene encodes CDR1 DFQATT and CDR2 SNEGSKA (reference sequence). V lost 6 bases to trimming and J lost 3 bases; unmatched junction nucleotides: 15. This CDR3 contains 16 residues.

V usage is TRBV7-3 and J usage is TRBJ2-5; D is possibly TRBD1 (5 bases). From germline, CDR1 is SGHTA and CDR2 FQGTGA. The CDR3 covers 14 residues. Trimming took off 4 bases at V and 2 bases at J, with 11 bases between the two ends. CDR3 loop: CASSSTAGQETQYF. The CDR3 region has the DNA TGTGCCAGCAGCTCCACGGCAGGGCAAGAGACCCAGTACTTC.

This chain uses TRBV30 with TRBJ1-5; a weak D match, TRBD1 (6 bases). The CDR3 totals 14 residues. Per the germline V gene, CDR1 is GTSNPN and CDR2 is SVGIG (reference sequence). Trimming left V 5 bases short and J 3 bases short, with 14 bases between. In DNA, the CDR3 is TGTGCCTGGGATAGGGGGTCAAACAATCAGCCCCAGCATTTT. It is translated as CAWDRGSNNQPQHF.

The chain recombines TRBV10-3 with TRBJ2-3; 8 bases fit TRBD2. The V and J ends lost 0 bases and 0 bases, in that order; junction bases with no gene match: 5. The CDR3 is 17 residues long. The V gene's germline CDR1 is ENHRY and CDR2 SYGVKD. The CDR3 is CAISESPSGSSTDTQYF. The CDR3 DNA is TGTGCCATCAGTGAGTCCCCTAGCGGGTCTAGCACAGATACGCAGTATTTT.

This clonotype occurred a few times. V gene TRBV6-1 combines with J gene TRBJ2-2, with a weak D call TRBD1 (5 bases). The V end was cut by 4 bases, the J end by 11 bases, with 8 bases between. This CDR3 has 11 amino acids. Germline V lookup: CDR1 MNHNS, CDR2 SASEGT. CDR3 sequence (DNA): TGTGCCAGCAGTGTACAGGTTGAGCTGTTTTTT. Protein product: CASSVQVELFF.

J is TRBJ2-3 and V is TRBV4-1; 9 bases fit TRBD2. The V gene's germline CDR1 is MGHRA and CDR2 YSYEKL. The V segment lost 4 bases and the J segment 5 bases; nucleotides outside the gene matches: 13. CDR3 size: 17 residues. The DNA for the CDR3 is TGCGCCAGCAGCCGAGTGGGGCGGGGGGGCCGTGTAGATACGCAGTATTTT. Residues: CASSRVGRGGRVDTQYF.

This clonotype was observed a few times. The chain recombines TRBV19 with TRBJ2-3; 9 positions agree with TRBD1. Germline V gene sequence: CDR1 LNHDA, CDR2 SQIVND (reference sequence). This CDR3 region has 15 residues. V gave up 5 bases and J gave up 6 bases; unmatched junction bases: 9. The CDR3 region is CASSPGGQGRDTQYF. In DNA, the CDR3 is TGTGCCAGTAGTCCAGGAGGACAGGGGAGGGATACGCAGTATTTT.

The chain joins TRBV6-2 or TRBV6-3 to TRBJ2-1, with D possibly being TRBD2 (6 bases). This CDR3 has 13 residues. Trimming cost V 5 bases and J 12 bases, with 17 bases left between them. CDR1 and CDR2 from the germline V gene are MNHEY and SVGEGT. The CDR3 here is CASSRGLTVVQFF. Written as DNA, the CDR3 is TGTGCCAGCAGTAGAGGACTAACTGTAGTGCAGTTCTTC.

CDR3 nucleotide sequence: TGCGCCAGCAGCTTCCAGGGGCAGGGGGCGAACACCGGGGAGCTGTTTTTT. Its translation: CASSFQGQGANTGELFF. The genes are TRBV5-1 and TRBJ2-2, with 7 bases lining up with TRBD1. CDR1 and CDR2 from the germline V gene are SGHRS and YFSETQ. Losses at the gene ends were 2 bases for V and 0 bases for J; bases not matched to a gene: 7. This CDR3 region has 17 residues. Using reference TRBV5-1 and TRBJ2-2 for the parts outside the CDR3, the full variable domain is KAGVTQTPRYLIKTRGQQVTLSCSPISGHRSVSWYQQTPGQGLQFLFEYFSETQRNKGNFPGRFSGRQFSNSRSEMNVSTLELGDSALYLCASSFQGQGANTGELFFGEGSRLTVL.

The chain combines TRBV29-1 with TRBJ2-1, with D perhaps TRBD2 (6 bases). Per germline, CDR1 SQVTM and CDR2 ANQGSEA. Trimming left V 0 bases short and J 0 bases short, with 15 bases between. This CDR3 contains 17 residues. CDR3 loop: CSVEDRGGVSSYNEQFF. Here the CDR3 DNA reads TGCAGCGTTGAAGATCGAGGAGGGGTTAGCTCCTACAATGAGCAGTTCTTC.

This clonotype occurred a few times. The chain recombines TRBV20-1 with TRBJ2-3; no clear D gene. Trimming removed 5 bases from V and 5 bases from J, with 20 bases in between. This CDR3 region has 15 residues. Germline V gene data show CDR1 as DFQATT and CDR2 as SNEGSKA (reference sequence). Here the CDR3 reads CSAGRPGHAQDTQYF. CDR3 bases: TGCAGTGCTGGTCGACCAGGTCACGCCCAAGATACGCAGTATTTT.

The genes are TRBV5-1 and TRBJ2-7; D uncertain. The ends were cut back, 4 bases at V and 2 bases at J, with 13 bases in the middle. The CDR3 has 14 residues. CDR1 and CDR2 (germline): SGHRS, YFSETQ. CDR3 in amino acids: CASSRRVETYEQYF. The CDR3 DNA sequence: TGCGCCAGCAGCCGTCGAGTGGAAACCTACGAGCAGTACTTC.

This clonotype has only a few counts. The chain combines TRBV10-3 with TRBJ1-6; TRBD1 matches at 9 bases. The CDR3 has 13 residues. The trim removed 10 bases at V and 10 bases at J, leaving 8 bases unmatched. Germline values: CDR1 ENHRY, CDR2 SYGVKD. CDR3 DNA sequence: TGTGCCACAGCGGGGGACAGGGACTCACCCCTCCACTTT. Its protein is CATAGDRDSPLHF.

This clonotype has a single count. Here the CDR3 reads CASSLGSLTGELFF. The DNA of the CDR3 is TGTGCCAGCAGCTTGGGAAGCTTAACCGGGGAGCTGTTTTTT. The rearrangement joins TRBV5-6 to TRBJ2-2; no definite D call. Looked up from germline, CDR1 is SGHDT and CDR2 is YYEEEE. V was pared by 0 bases and J by 5 bases, with 8 bases between. The CDR3 extends over 14 amino acids.

CDR3 in DNA: TGTGCCAGCAGCCAAGGCGAGGGAGGGGAAAAACTGTTTTTT. It translates to CASSQGEGGEKLFF. J is TRBJ1-4 and V is TRBV3-1; D is unclear. The CDR3 is made up of 14 amino acids. Trimming stripped 1 base from V and 8 bases from J, with 11 bases between. Germline V gives CDR1 LGHDT, CDR2 YNNKEL (reference sequence).

The chain recombines TRBV28 with TRBJ2-3; D is uncertain. The germline CDR1 and CDR2 sequences are MDHEN and SYDVKM. This CDR3 has 13 residues. Written as DNA, the CDR3 is TGTGTTGCACGGGCGGCTAGCACAGATACGCAGTATTTT. Translation: CVARAASTDTQYF.